The source of this T cell receptor beta chain is a study of T cells in Graves' hyperthyroidism and ophthalmopathy. The CDR3 totals 13 residues. The V gene lost 7 bases and the J gene lost 5 bases, with 14 bases spanning the gap. The source material, RNA transcripts, was used to amplify TCR beta CDR3 regions. HTBI primers were the set used in a first-round RT-PCR of the TCR CDR3. MiXCR was run by TCRdb on the multiplex PCR reads, yielding one entry per CDR3 protein. The sample lists roughly 560,000 distinct CDR3 sequences; about 14% were seen once. From roughly 9.2 ml of fresh peripheral blood, PBMCs were isolated.

The sample was blood. This TCR came from a middle-aged woman with Graves' ophthalmopathy. The rearrangement uses TRBV12-3 or TRBV12-4 and TRBJ1-1, with D tentatively TRBD1 (6 bases). The CDR3 nucleotides are TGTGCCAGCAAGGCCCTGGGGGCTACTGAAGCTTTCTTT. This encodes CASKALGATEAFF.